These 23 T cell receptor beta chains originate from one sample sequenced in a study of Graves' ophthalmopathy and Graves' hyperthyroidism (dated by TCRdb to 2016 to 2019). The reads were generated on an Illumina HiSeq 2000. TCR beta CDR3 regions were amplified from RNA transcripts for repertoire sequencing. A first-round RT-PCR used HTBI primers with the Qiagen OneStep RT-PCR kit, followed by a second-round multiplex PCR, size selection and purification. TCRdb reworked the public reads: Q25 trimming with fastp, MiXCR clone assembly, productive beta chains retained. Each record represents a unique CDR3 protein, reported with the most common genes and DNA among its rows. The sample data list about 700,000 distinct CDR3 sequences, and 40% of these were observed just once. Roughly 46% of the sample belongs to the ten largest clones. The specimen sequenced was peripheral blood. All receptors derive from an adult man with Graves' ophthalmopathy.

The chain links TRBV25-1 to TRBJ1-2; 8 bases agree with TRBD1. The junction had 4 bases not matched to a gene; V was cut back by 4 bases and J by 0 bases. The CDR3 has 15 amino acids. CDR1 and CDR2 (germline): MGHDK, SYGVNS. The CDR3 region is CASSGRDRTNYGYTF. In DNA form, the CDR3 reads TGTGCCAGCAGTGGAAGGGACAGGACTAACTATGGCTACACCTTC.

The chain links TRBV10-3 to TRBJ2-7; 7 bases match TRBD2. V shed 10 bases and J 3 bases; nucleotides not matched to a gene: 9. The CDR3 extends over 13 amino acids. CDR1 and CDR2 from the germline V gene are ENHRY and SYGVKD. The CDR3 DNA reads as TGTGCCAGCAGCGGGACGGAGGACTACGAGCAGTACTTC. Amino acids: CASSGTEDYEQYF.

This clonotype has at least ten counts. V gene TRBV14 combines with J gene TRBJ1-2; D is possibly TRBD1 (5 bases). Looked up from germline, CDR1 is SGHDN and CDR2 is FVKESK. The CDR3 length is 15 residues. Trimming shortened V by 1 base and J by 6 bases, and 15 bases separated the two germline ends. CDR3 DNA sequence: TGTGCCAGCAGCCAAGCTCTCGTAACAGGCGATGGCTACACCTTC. Its protein product is CASSQALVTGDGYTF.

This clonotype was recorded a few times. The rearrangement joins TRBV24-1 to TRBJ2-3; D may be TRBD2 (5 bases). Germline CDR1 and CDR2: KGHDR and SFDVKD. The CDR3 loop spans 11 amino acids. V was trimmed by 7 bases and J by 6 bases, leaving 7 bases between them. The CDR3 sequence is CATRTGDTQYF. DNA of the CDR3: TGTGCCACCAGGACGGGGGATACGCAGTATTTT.

As regards this clonotype: A much more abundant neighbour one base away suggests this may be a read error. The chain uses TRBV19 and TRBJ1-1; D unresolved. From germline, CDR1 is LNHDA and CDR2 SQIVND (reference sequence). The V gene lost 5 bases and the J gene lost 11 bases, with 18 bases spanning the gap. The CDR3 is 13 amino acids. The CDR3, as DNA: TGTGCCAGTAGTCCCGCCCCAGGCGGTAGGGCTTTCTTT. Encoded protein: CASSPAPGGRAFF.

This clonotype was observed a few times. The genes are TRBV19 and TRBJ1-5; possibly TRBD1 for D (5 bases). V lost 7 bases and J 4 bases, leaving 8 bases between the germline ends. The CDR3 has 12 amino acids. The germline CDR1 and CDR2 sequences are LNHDA and SQIVND (reference sequence). This CDR3 is CASTGGNQPQHF. DNA of the CDR3: TGTGCCAGTACTGGGGGAAATCAGCCCCAGCATTTT.

The chain uses TRBV25-1 and TRBJ2-5; 9 nucleotides line up with TRBD1. CDR1 is MGHDK, CDR2 SYGVNS, per germline. The CDR3 is 16 amino acids. V shed 6 bases, J shed 5 bases, and the junction held 13 bases outside the gene matches. CDR3 sequence reads: CASSSPGQGTYETQYF. CDR3 sequence (DNA): TGTGCCAGCAGCTCGCCGGGACAGGGAACCTACGAGACCCAGTACTTC.

In its sample, this clonotype was seen many times. This chain uses TRBV7-2 with TRBJ1-2; possible D gene TRBD1, 5 bases. Looked up from germline, CDR1 is SGHTA and CDR2 is FQGNSA. V shed 5 bases and J shed 8 bases, with 9 bases lying between them. The CDR3 spans 11 residues. CDR3 sequence reads: CASSQGAGYTF. CDR3 in DNA: TGTGCCAGCAGCCAGGGAGCGGGCTACACCTTC. The variable domain in full, completed from reference TRBV7-2 and TRBJ1-2, reads GAGVSQSPSNKVTEKGKDVELRCDPISGHTALYWYRQSLGQGLEFLIYFQGNSAPDKSGLPSDRFSAERTGGSVSTLTIQRTQQEDSAVYLCASSQGAGYTFGSGTRLTVV.

The table lists this clonotype with a count of one. The V call is TRBV25-1, the J call TRBJ1-1; D might be TRBD1 (5 bases). The CDR3 is 14 residues long. The germline V and J ends were trimmed by 5 bases and 3 bases, with 13 bases remaining between them. CDR1 is MGHDK and CDR2 is SYGVNS in the germline V gene. This CDR3 reads CASSLRGAHTEAFF. The CDR3 nucleotides read TGTGCCAGCAGTTTGCGAGGGGCGCACACTGAAGCTTTCTTT.

The genes are TRBV28 and TRBJ2-2, with TRBD1 identical over 8 bases. Germline V CDR1 and CDR2: MDHEN, SYDVKM. Losses at the gene ends were 3 bases for V and 2 bases for J; bases not matched to a gene: 8. There are 17 residues in the CDR3. The CDR3 region is CASSFPGTGENTGELFF. The CDR3 DNA reads TGTGCCAGCAGTTTTCCCGGGACAGGCGAAAACACCGGGGAGCTGTTTTTT.

The chain couples TRBV10-3 to TRBJ1-2; tentative D call: TRBD1 (5 bases). The germline CDR1 and CDR2 sequences are ENHRY and SYGVKD. Trimming took off 3 bases at V and 2 bases at J, with 10 bases between the two ends. The CDR3 extends over 14 amino acids. The CDR3 bases are TGTGCCATCAGTGACGCAGGGACCAACTATGGCTACACCTTC. It translates to CAISDAGTNYGYTF.

This clonotype showed up just a few times. V gene TRBV27 combines with J gene TRBJ1-5, with 9 bases identical to TRBD1. Unmatched junction bases numbered 4, after V lost 1 base and J lost 3 bases. The CDR3 has 16 residues. Per the germline V gene, CDR1 is MNHEY and CDR2 is SMNVEV (reference sequence). The CDR3 region is CASSLLGTGPNQPQHF. The CDR3 DNA sequence: TGTGCCAGCAGTTTATTGGGGACAGGGCCCAATCAGCCCCAGCATTTT.

This clonotype was counted a few times. V and J are TRBV19 and TRBJ2-7; D is uncertain. CDR1 and CDR2 (germline): LNHDA, SQIVND (reference sequence). V lost 5 bases and J 2 bases, leaving 16 bases between the germline ends. The CDR3 consists of 15 residues. CDR3 sequence reads: CASSSRTEATYEQYF. The DNA of the CDR3 is TGTGCCAGTAGTTCTAGGACGGAAGCCACCTACGAGCAGTACTTC.

This clonotype was counted a few times. The chain's CDR3 is CSARGRGRETQYF. CDR3 sequence (DNA): TGCAGTGCCAGGGGCCGGGGCCGCGAGACCCAGTACTTC. This rearrangement joins TRBV20-1 to TRBJ2-5; tentatively, D is TRBD1 (6 bases). V dropped 6 bases and J dropped 5 bases, with 16 bases sitting between them. CDR3 length: 13 amino acids. CDR1 and CDR2 from the germline V gene are DFQATT and SNEGSKA (reference sequence).

This clonotype was detected only a few times. This chain joins TRBV12-3 or TRBV12-4 and TRBJ1-4; D remains unclear. The CDR3 runs 14 residues. The V end lost 5 bases, the J end lost 8 bases, and 15 bases lay between the germline ends. Here the CDR3 reads CASSLTPFGEKLFF. In DNA form, the CDR3 reads TGTGCCAGCAGTCTCACACCCTTCGGGGAAAAACTGTTTTTT.

This clonotype was counted ten times or more. This chain uses TRBV5-6 with TRBJ1-1; no firm D call. There are 13 residues in the CDR3. V was trimmed by 0 bases and J by 3 bases, leaving 6 bases between them. Per germline, CDR1 SGHDT and CDR2 YYEEEE. CDR3 sequence reads: CASSLASYTEAFF. CDR3 in DNA: TGTGCCAGCAGCTTGGCGTCGTACACTGAAGCTTTCTTT.

With regard to this clonotype: An end of the junction differs from the germline gene, which may be a read error. This chain uses TRBV7-9 with TRBJ1-2; TRBD1 aligns across 10 bases. CDR1 is SEHNR and CDR2 is FQNEAQ in the germline V gene (reference sequence). This CDR3 comprises 12 residues. CDR3 protein: CASSSGQGGYTF. CDR3 coding DNA: TGCGCCAGCAGCTCGGGACAGGGGGGCTACACCTTC.

The chain has TRBV11-2 and TRBJ1-1; 9 bases are shared with TRBD1. CDR3 length equals 14 residues. Germline assignment: CDR1 SGHAT and CDR2 FQNNGV. The trim removed 5 bases at V and 7 bases at J, leaving 8 bases unmatched. In nucleotides, the CDR3 is TGTGCCAGCAGCGCCGGACCGGGACAGGGTGAAGCTTTCTTT. Its translation is CASSAGPGQGEAFF.

V is TRBV5-1 and J is TRBJ2-7, with D possibly being TRBD1 or TRBD2 (5 bases each). Germline values: CDR1 SGHRS, CDR2 YFSETQ. Trimming shortened V by 2 bases and J by 5 bases, and 17 bases separated the two germline ends. The CDR3 extends over 15 amino acids. In DNA form, the CDR3 reads TGCGCCAGCAGCTTAGTCGACTCCCGGGGCGACGAGCAGTACTTC. This translates into CASSLVDSRGDEQYF. The full variable domain, with the rest looked up from reference TRBV5-1 and TRBJ2-7, is KAGVTQTPRYLIKTRGQQVTLSCSPISGHRSVSWYQQTPGQGLQFLFEYFSETQRNKGNFPGRFSGRQFSNSRSEMNVSTLELGDSALYLCASSLVDSRGDEQYFGPGTRLTVT.

In the case of this clonotype: Since a much larger clone is just one base distant, this may be a read error. Because it lacks the conserved phenylalanine or tryptophan at the end, this CDR3 is likely a read error. The V and J genes are TRBV25-1 and TRBJ1-4, with a possible D match to TRBD1 (5 bases). Germline V gene sequence: CDR1 MGHDK, CDR2 SYGVNS. V shed 6 bases and J shed 8 bases, with 13 bases lying between them. The CDR3 sequence is 13 residues long. The CDR3 sequence is CASRGGADEKLFS. CDR3 DNA sequence: TGTGCCAGCAGGGGAGGGGCGGACGAAAAACTGTTTTCT.

This clonotype was recorded a few times. The V and J genes are TRBV4-1 and TRBJ1-1; TRBD1 matches at 7 bases. The CDR3 extends over 15 amino acids. Trimming took 2 bases from V and 6 from J; bases not matched to a gene: 9. Germline loops: CDR1 MGHRA, CDR2 YSYEKL. The CDR3 here is CASSQLKEGAAEAFF. The CDR3 nucleotides are TGCGCCAGCAGCCAACTTAAGGAGGGGGCCGCTGAAGCTTTCTTT.

Worth noting for this clonotype: Because it lacks the conserved phenylalanine or tryptophan at the end, this CDR3 is likely a read error. The DNA is left out, because the CDR3 cannot be placed on it with certainty; the CDR3 is given as TCRdb lists it. The chain uses TRBV20-1 and TRBJ1-1; the table's D call, TRBD1, has no DNA check behind it. Including both end residues, the CDR3 is 9 amino acids long. Looked up from germline, CDR1 is DFQATT and CDR2 is SNEGSKA (reference sequence). This CDR3 is CSAGTRART.

This clonotype was seen more than once but under ten times. A read error may account for a junction end that differs from germline. The chain combines TRBV24-1 with TRBJ1-5, with 7 nucleotides matching TRBD1. Germline V gene lookup returns CDR1 KGHDR and CDR2 SFDVKD. The CDR3 is made up of 18 amino acids. The CDR3 bases are TGTGCCAGCAGTTACCGGTCTAGGGACAGCCCAAAGAGGCAGCCCCAGCATTTT. This gives the protein CASSYRSRDSPKRQPQHF.